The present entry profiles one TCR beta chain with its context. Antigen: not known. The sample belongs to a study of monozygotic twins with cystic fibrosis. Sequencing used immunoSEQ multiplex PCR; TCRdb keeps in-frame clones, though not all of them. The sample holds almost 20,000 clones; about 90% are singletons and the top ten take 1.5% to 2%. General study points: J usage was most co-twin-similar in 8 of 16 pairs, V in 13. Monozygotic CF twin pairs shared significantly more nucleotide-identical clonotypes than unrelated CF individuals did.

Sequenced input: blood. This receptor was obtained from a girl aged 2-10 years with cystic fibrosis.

CDR3 coding DNA: TGTGCCAGCAGCCTGGACAGGGTACATGAGCAGTTCTTC. Its protein product is CASSLDRVHEQFF. The chain carries TRBV11-2 and TRBJ2-1; the match to TRBD1 covers 8 bases. Trimming at V came to 5 bases and at J to 8 bases, leaving 5 bases not matched to a gene. The germline V gene has CDR1 SGHAT and CDR2 FQNNGV. The CDR3 contains 13 residues.